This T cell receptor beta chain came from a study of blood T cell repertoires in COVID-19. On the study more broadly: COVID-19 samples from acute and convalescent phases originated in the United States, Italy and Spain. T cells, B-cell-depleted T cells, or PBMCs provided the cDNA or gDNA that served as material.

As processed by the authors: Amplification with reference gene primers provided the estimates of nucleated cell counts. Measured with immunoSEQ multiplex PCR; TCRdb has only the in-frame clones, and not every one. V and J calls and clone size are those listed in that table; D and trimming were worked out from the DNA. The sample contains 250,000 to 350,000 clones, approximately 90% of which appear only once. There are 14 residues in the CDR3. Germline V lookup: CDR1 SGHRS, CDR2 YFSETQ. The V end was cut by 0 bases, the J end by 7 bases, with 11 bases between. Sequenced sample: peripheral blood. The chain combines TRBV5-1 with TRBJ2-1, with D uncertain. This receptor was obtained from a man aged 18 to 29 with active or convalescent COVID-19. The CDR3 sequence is CASSLAVSVNEQFF. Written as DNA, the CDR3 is TGCGCCAGCAGCTTGGCCGTGTCGGTAAATGAGCAGTTCTTC.